Shown below are 31 T cell receptor beta chains from a single sample sequenced in a study of cytomegalovirus exposure and HLA in healthy donors. Vbeta (60) and Jbeta (13) primers were used in the PCR. Using immunoSEQ multiplex PCR, the repertoire was profiled, and TCRdb retains in-frame clones only, with some absent. This sample's table has some 200,000 clones. The sequencing input was PBMCs. All receptors come from a boy between 10 and 17 years old in good health and CMV-seronegative.

The gene calls are TRBV28 and TRBJ1-6; no definite D call. CDR3 length: 13 amino acids. Looked up from germline, CDR1 is MDHEN and CDR2 is SYDVKM. Trimming pared 5 bases from V and 8 bases from J, leaving 10 bases between. This CDR3 reads CASSAPVYSPLHF. The CDR3 DNA sequence: TGTGCCAGCAGTGCGCCCGTATATTCACCCCTCCACTTT.

The rearrangement links TRBV19 to TRBJ2-2; D is undetermined. CDR3 size: 14 residues. Germline V CDR1 and CDR2: LNHDA, SQIVND (reference sequence). Trimming stripped 5 bases from V and 4 bases from J, with 11 bases between. The CDR3 nucleotides read TGTGCCAGTAGTGACGACACCTTCACCGGGGAGCTGTTTTTT. It codes for CASSDDTFTGELFF. The full variable domain, with the rest looked up from reference TRBV19 and TRBJ2-2, is DGGITQSPKYLFRKEGQNVTLSCEQNLNHDAMYWYRQDPGQGLRLIYYSQIVNDFQKGDIAEGYSVSREKKESFPLTVTSAQKNPTAFYLCASSDDTFTGELFFGEGSRLTVL.

The chain has TRBV14 and TRBJ2-3, with 12 bases identical to TRBD2. V lost 4 bases, J lost 4 bases, and 3 bases stayed unmatched. CDR1 SGHDN and CDR2 FVKESK come from the germline V gene. The CDR3 contains 15 residues. CDR3 loop: CASSPTSGGSDTQYF. CDR3 in DNA: TGTGCCAGCAGCCCGACTAGCGGGGGTTCAGATACGCAGTATTTT.

The chain is built from TRBV5-1 and TRBJ1-2; D is possibly TRBD1 (6 bases). This CDR3 spans 15 amino acids. V lost 5 bases and J 5 bases, leaving 19 bases between the germline ends. Per germline, CDR1 SGHRS and CDR2 YFSETQ. In nucleotides, the CDR3 is TGCGCCAGCAGGTCTGAAGTGACAGGAACGTATGGCTACACCTTC. Translating gives CASRSEVTGTYGYTF.

The rearrangement uses TRBV4-1 and TRBJ1-1; D not resolved. Deletions cut 2 bases from V and 0 bases from J, with 7 bases between. The CDR3 loop spans 14 amino acids. The germline gives CDR1 MGHRA, CDR2 YSYEKL. This CDR3 reads CASSQPGMNTEAFF. CDR3 nucleotides: TGCGCCAGCAGCCAACCAGGTATGAACACTGAAGCTTTCTTT.

The chain carries TRBV5-4 and TRBJ1-1, with TRBD1 matching 7 bases. This CDR3 region has 16 residues. Germline V lookup: CDR1 SGHNT, CDR2 YYREEE (reference sequence). The V and J ends lost 5 bases and 2 bases, in that order; junction bases with no gene match: 12. DNA of the CDR3: TGTGCCAGCAGGCCGGGACACGGGACAGTCAACACTGAAGCTTTCTTT. Translating it yields CASRPGHGTVNTEAFF.

The chain couples TRBV7-9 to TRBJ1-1; no firm D call. V gave up 3 bases and J gave up 4 bases, with 6 bases separating them. The CDR3 length is 12 residues. Looked up from germline, CDR1 is SEHNR and CDR2 is FQNEAQ (reference sequence). DNA of the CDR3: TGTGCCAGCAGCTTTTCGGGCACTGAAGCTTTCTTT. The encoded protein is CASSFSGTEAFF.

As DNA, the CDR3 is TGCGCCAGCAGAGCGGGGGCCGACTACAATGAGCAGTTCTTC. Protein product: CASRAGADYNEQFF. The chain employs TRBV5-1 and TRBJ2-1; 8 bases align to TRBD2. J was trimmed by 3 bases and V by 5 bases; bases with no gene match: 4. Germline values: CDR1 SGHRS, CDR2 YFSETQ. CDR3 length: 14 amino acids. Variable domain in full (rest from reference TRBV5-1 and TRBJ2-1): KAGVTQTPRYLIKTRGQQVTLSCSPISGHRSVSWYQQTPGQGLQFLFEYFSETQRNKGNFPGRFSGRQFSNSRSEMNVSTLELGDSALYLCASRAGADYNEQFFGPGTRLTVL.

The chain is built from TRBV6-5 and TRBJ2-2, with a tentative D call TRBD2 (6 bases). CDR1 and CDR2 from the germline V gene are MNHEY and SVGAGI. The CDR3 consists of 15 residues. The ends were cut back, 8 bases at V and 2 bases at J, with 15 bases in the middle. The CDR3 sequence is CASCEWRGNTGELFF. The CDR3 DNA follows: TGTGCCAGCTGCGAGTGGCGGGGAAACACCGGGGAGCTGTTTTTT.

DNA of the CDR3: TGTGCCAGCAGCTTTGGGGACGGACAGCAATTCTACTATGGCTACACCTTC. It specifies CASSFGDGQQFYYGYTF. V and J are TRBV7-2 and TRBJ1-2; perhaps TRBD1 as D (6 bases). This CDR3 spans 17 amino acids. Trimming stripped 3 bases from V and 3 bases from J, with 20 bases between. The germline V gene encodes CDR1 SGHTA and CDR2 FQGNSA.

V and J are TRBV5-1 and TRBJ1-2; TRBD1 agrees at 8 bases. Germline V gene sequence: CDR1 SGHRS, CDR2 YFSETQ. V shed 0 bases and J 8 bases; nucleotides not matched to a gene: 9. The CDR3 is 15 residues long. CDR3 protein: CASSLGIDRGGGYTF. The DNA of the CDR3 is TGCGCCAGCAGCTTGGGCATCGACAGGGGAGGCGGCTACACCTTC. Full variable domain (rest looked up from reference TRBV5-1 and TRBJ1-2): KAGVTQTPRYLIKTRGQQVTLSCSPISGHRSVSWYQQTPGQGLQFLFEYFSETQRNKGNFPGRFSGRQFSNSRSEMNVSTLELGDSALYLCASSLGIDRGGGYTFGSGTRLTVV.

The genes are TRBV7-6 and TRBJ2-3; TRBD2 is a possible D gene (8 bases). V lost 5 bases, J lost 7 bases, and 19 bases lay in between. The CDR3 sequence is 15 residues long. The germline V gene has CDR1 SGHVS and CDR2 FNYEAQ. The CDR3 is CASSPGGGLAHTQYF. The CDR3 DNA follows: TGTGCCAGCAGCCCGGGAGGGGGCCTCGCCCATACGCAGTATTTT.

This chain links TRBV5-4 with TRBJ2-5, with TRBD2 matching 11 bases. Germline V lookup: CDR1 SGHNT, CDR2 YYREEE (reference sequence). This CDR3 is built from 19 residues. The junction had 13 bases not matched to a gene; V was cut back by 0 bases and J by 3 bases. CDR3 DNA sequence: TGTGCCAGCAGCTTGGGGTCAGGTGGGGCTAGCGGGGGGAAAGAGACCCAGTACTTC. Its protein is CASSLGSGGASGGKETQYF.

J is TRBJ1-6 and V is TRBV6-4; 10 nucleotides line up with TRBD1. This CDR3 spans 13 amino acids. Unmatched junction bases numbered 5, after V lost 9 bases and J lost 9 bases. From germline, CDR1 is MRHNA and CDR2 SNTAGT. The CDR3 DNA is TGTGCCAGTTCCCGGGACAGGGGTTCACCCCTCCACTTT. Translation: CASSRDRGSPLHF.

CDR3 sequence (DNA): TGTGCCAGCACCCTGGGACAGGACAATCAGCCCCAGCATTTT. Translating it yields CASTLGQDNQPQHF. J is TRBJ1-5 and V is TRBV5-5; 8 bases line up with TRBD1. The CDR3 spans 14 residues. Germline V lookup: CDR1 SGHKS, CDR2 YYEKEE (reference sequence). V gave up 6 bases and J gave up 3 bases; unmatched junction bases: 5.

The CDR3 bases are TGTGCCAGCTCACCGGTTCCGGACACCCTGAGCTACGAGGAGACCCAGTACTTC. Translation gives CASSPVPDTLSYEETQYF. This sequence joins TRBV18 and TRBJ2-5, with D possibly TRBD1 on 5 matching bases. The CDR3 runs to 18 residues. V was clipped by 3 bases and J by 5 bases, with 25 bases between them. CDR1 KGHSH and CDR2 LQKENI come from the germline V gene.

The rearrangement uses TRBV21-1 and TRBJ1-2; TRBD1 was called by the table and not checked on the DNA. TRBV21-1 is marked as a pseudogene. This CDR3 has 16 residues. CDR3 loop: CASSKGKGVLFYGYTF. The CDR3 DNA reads as TGTGCCAGCAGCAAAGGCAAAGGGGTCCTCTTCTATGGCTACACCTTC.

The chain employs TRBV27 and TRBJ2-3, with a tentative D call TRBD2 (5 bases). CDR1 MNHEY and CDR2 SMNVEV come from the germline V gene (reference sequence). The CDR3 has 12 residues. V lost 2 bases, J lost 5 bases, and 5 bases lay in between. DNA of the CDR3: TGTGCCAGCAGTTTAGCGGGAGATACGCAGTATTTT. Encoded protein: CASSLAGDTQYF.

This chain joins TRBV11-1 and TRBJ2-1, with TRBD1 matching over 10 bases. CDR1 and CDR2 (germline): SGHAT, FQDESV (reference sequence). The CDR3 extends over 19 amino acids. V was clipped by 5 bases and J by 0 bases; unmatched bases: 13. DNA for the CDR3: TGTGCCAGCAGCACCTACACGGGACAGGGGCCTATCTCCTACAATGAGCAGTTCTTC. Translated, it gives CASSTYTGQGPISYNEQFF.

V is TRBV11-3 and J is TRBJ2-7; the match to TRBD2 covers 9 bases. This CDR3 is built from 13 residues. V trimming: 4 bases; J trimming: 5 bases; junction bases outside the gene matches: 3. The germline gives CDR1 SGHNT, CDR2 YENEEA. In nucleotides, the CDR3 is TGTGCCAGCAGCTCGCGGACTAGCGACGAGCAGTACTTC. Its translation is CASSSRTSDEQYF.

The V gene is TRBV2, the J gene TRBJ2-7; TRBD1 agrees at 8 bases. This CDR3 comprises 14 residues. The J segment lost 0 bases and the V segment lost 8 bases, leaving 6 bases of the junction unmatched. Germline loops: CDR1 SNHLY, CDR2 FYNNEI. CDR3 coding DNA: TGTGCCAGCCTCGACAGGGGACACTCCTACGAGCAGTACTTC. Its translation is CASLDRGHSYEQYF.

The CDR3 loop reads CASRTQNSPLHF. The CDR3 coding sequence is TGTGCCAGCAGAACGCAGAATTCACCCCTCCACTTT. The V and J genes are TRBV5-6 and TRBJ1-6; unclear D gene. The length of the CDR3 is 12 residues. Germline CDR1 SGHDT, CDR2 YYEEEE. The germline V and J ends were trimmed by 5 bases and 7 bases, with 7 bases remaining between them.

The genes are TRBV5-1 and TRBJ1-6, with D unclear. The V and J ends lost 9 bases and 0 bases respectively, with 13 bases between them. CDR3 size: 15 residues. The germline V gene has CDR1 SGHRS and CDR2 YFSETQ. The CDR3 region is CATKRGISYNSPLHF. CDR3 nucleotides: TGCGCCACCAAGAGAGGAATCTCCTATAATTCACCCCTCCACTTT.

This chain uses TRBV7-9 with TRBJ1-1; D is ambiguous. CDR1 is SEHNR and CDR2 is FQNEAQ in the germline V gene (reference sequence). The CDR3 extends over 14 amino acids. The V end was cut by 5 bases, the J end by 1 base, with 11 bases between. CDR3 sequence reads: CASSQRAGNTEAFF. CDR3 nucleotides: TGTGCCAGCAGCCAACGCGCAGGGAACACTGAAGCTTTCTTT. Full variable domain (remainder filled in from reference TRBV7-9 and TRBJ1-1): DTGVSQNPRHKITKRGQNVTFRCDPISEHNRLYWYRQTLGQGPEFLTYFQNEAQLEKSRLLSDRFSAERPKGSFSTLEIQRTEQGDSAMYLCASSQRAGNTEAFFGQGTRLTVV.

Concerning this clone: At one of its ends the junction is not consistent with the germline gene, which may arise from a read error. The chain recombines TRBV7-7 with TRBJ2-2; 13 bases are shared with TRBD2. CDR3 size: 17 residues. The germline V gene encodes CDR1 SSHAT and CDR2 FNYEAQ (reference sequence). CDR3 loop: CASSLSAGLAGAGELFF. CDR3 bases: TGTGCTAGCAGCTTGTCGGCCGGACTAGCGGGGGCCGGGGAGCTGTTTTTT.

This chain uses TRBV6-5 with TRBJ2-7; the match to TRBD1 covers 11 bases. Trimming removed 4 bases from V and 6 bases from J; junction bases left unmatched: 11. This CDR3 contains 16 residues. The V gene's germline CDR1 is MNHEY and CDR2 SVGAGI. CDR3 in DNA: TGTGCCAGCAGTTTCTACTCGGGACAGGGGGTCGGCGAGCAGTACTTC. It encodes CASSFYSGQGVGEQYF.

This chain joins TRBV10-2 and TRBJ1-1, with TRBD1 as a possible D gene (5 bases). The CDR3 contains 14 residues. Germline V gene lookup returns CDR1 WSHSY and CDR2 SAAADI. V lost 8 bases and J lost 2, with 15 bases in between. Here the CDR3 reads CASGGVVVNTEAFF. In DNA form, the CDR3 reads TGCGCCAGCGGGGGGGTTGTTGTAAACACTGAAGCTTTCTTT.

The V gene is TRBV11-2, the J gene TRBJ1-1; D not certain. From germline, CDR1 is SGHAT and CDR2 FQNNGV. Trimming removed 7 bases from V and 4 bases from J, with 10 bases in between. This CDR3 spans 12 amino acids. The CDR3 protein is CASTSYSTEAFF. CDR3 coding DNA: TGTGCCAGCACCTCGTACAGCACTGAAGCTTTCTTT.

This chain joins TRBV7-2 and TRBJ1-5; D perhaps matches TRBD1 (5 bases). The germline CDR1 and CDR2 sequences are SGHTA and FQGNSA. V was shortened by 5 bases and J by 6 bases, with 20 bases between the two germline ends. The CDR3 runs 16 residues. CDR3 residues: CASSLLGTGAGQPQHF. In DNA, the CDR3 is TGTGCCAGCAGCCTATTGGGGACGGGAGCGGGTCAGCCCCAGCATTTT.

The chain joins TRBV15 to TRBJ2-6; D perhaps matches TRBD1 (6 bases). CDR1 and CDR2 from the germline V gene are LNHNV and YYDKDF (reference sequence). Trimming pared 5 bases from V and 0 bases from J, leaving 23 bases between. The CDR3 consists of 20 residues. The CDR3 here is CATSEFRFGTYSSGANVLTF. The CDR3, as DNA: TGTGCCACCAGCGAATTTAGATTCGGGACATACAGCTCTGGGGCCAACGTCCTGACTTTC. Full variable domain (rest looked up from reference TRBV15 and TRBJ2-6): DAMVIQNPRYQVTQFGKPVTLSCSQTLNHNVMYWYQQKSSQAPKLLFHYYDKDFNNEADTPDNFQSRRPNTSFCFLDIRSPGLGDTAMYLCATSEFRFGTYSSGANVLTFGAGSRLTVL.

The chain recombines TRBV2 with TRBJ2-5, with 13 bases identical to TRBD2. With V trimmed by 7 bases and J by 5 bases, 10 bases remained unmatched. This CDR3 has 16 amino acids. The germline V gene has CDR1 SNHLY and CDR2 FYNNEI. CDR3 protein: CASTAGTSGEGETQYF. DNA of the CDR3: TGTGCCAGCACCGCAGGGACTAGCGGGGAGGGGGAGACCCAGTACTTC.